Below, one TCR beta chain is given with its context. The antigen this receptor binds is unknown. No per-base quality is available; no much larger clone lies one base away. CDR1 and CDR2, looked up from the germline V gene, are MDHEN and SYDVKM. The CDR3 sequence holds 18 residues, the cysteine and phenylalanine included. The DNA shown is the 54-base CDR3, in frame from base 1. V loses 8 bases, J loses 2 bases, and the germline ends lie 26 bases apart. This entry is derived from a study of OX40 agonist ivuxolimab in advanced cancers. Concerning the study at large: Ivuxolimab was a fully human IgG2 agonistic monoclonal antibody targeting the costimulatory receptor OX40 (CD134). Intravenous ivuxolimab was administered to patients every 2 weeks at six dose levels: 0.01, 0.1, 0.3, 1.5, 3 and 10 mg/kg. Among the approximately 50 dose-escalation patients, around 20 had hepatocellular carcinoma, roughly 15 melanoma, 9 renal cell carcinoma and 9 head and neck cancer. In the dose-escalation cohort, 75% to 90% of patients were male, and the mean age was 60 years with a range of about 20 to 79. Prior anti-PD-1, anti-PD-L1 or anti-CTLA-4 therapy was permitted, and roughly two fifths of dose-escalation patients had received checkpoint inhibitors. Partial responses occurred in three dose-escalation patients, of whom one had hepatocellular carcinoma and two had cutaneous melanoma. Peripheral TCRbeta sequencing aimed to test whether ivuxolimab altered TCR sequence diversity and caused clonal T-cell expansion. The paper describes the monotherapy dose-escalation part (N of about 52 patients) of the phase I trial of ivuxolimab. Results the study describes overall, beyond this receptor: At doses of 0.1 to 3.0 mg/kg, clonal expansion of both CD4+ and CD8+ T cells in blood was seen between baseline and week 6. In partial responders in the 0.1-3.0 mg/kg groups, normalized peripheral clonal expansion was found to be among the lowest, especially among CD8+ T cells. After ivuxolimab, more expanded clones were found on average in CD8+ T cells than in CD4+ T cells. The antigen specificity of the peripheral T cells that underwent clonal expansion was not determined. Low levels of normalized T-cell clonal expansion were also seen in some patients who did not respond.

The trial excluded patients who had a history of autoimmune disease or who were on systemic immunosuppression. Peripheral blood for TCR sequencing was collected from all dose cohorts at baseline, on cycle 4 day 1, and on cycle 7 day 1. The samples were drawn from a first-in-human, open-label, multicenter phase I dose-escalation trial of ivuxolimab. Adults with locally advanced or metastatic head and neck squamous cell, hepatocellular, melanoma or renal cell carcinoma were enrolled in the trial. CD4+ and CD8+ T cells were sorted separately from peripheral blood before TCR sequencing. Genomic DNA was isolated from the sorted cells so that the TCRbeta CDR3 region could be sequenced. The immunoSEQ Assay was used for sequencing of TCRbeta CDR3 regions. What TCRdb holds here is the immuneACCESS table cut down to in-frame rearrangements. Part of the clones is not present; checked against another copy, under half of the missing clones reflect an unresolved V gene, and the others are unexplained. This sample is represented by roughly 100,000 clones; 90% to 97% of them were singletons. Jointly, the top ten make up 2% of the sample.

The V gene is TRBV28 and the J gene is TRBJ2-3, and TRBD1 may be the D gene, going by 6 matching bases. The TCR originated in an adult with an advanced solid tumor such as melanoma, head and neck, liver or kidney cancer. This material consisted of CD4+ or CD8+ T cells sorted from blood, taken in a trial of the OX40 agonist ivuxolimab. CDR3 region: CASCPTKALGGSTDTQYF. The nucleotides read TGTGCCAGCTGTCCTACTAAAGCATTAGGGGGATCCACAGATACGCAGTATTTT.